One sample yielded the 2 T cell receptor beta chains listed below, sequenced in a study of blood T cell repertoires in COVID-19. TCRdb's copy holds only in-frame clones and misses some; the assay was immunoSEQ multiplex PCR. The sample yields tens of thousands of clones, more than 85% seen once. Specimen: peripheral blood. The receptors come from a human donor with active COVID-19. The donor label of this sample is uncertain.

V and J are TRBV6-5 and TRBJ1-2; a weak D match, TRBD1 (5 bases). V was cut by 4 bases and J by 2 bases, with 14 bases left in between. CDR1 and CDR2 from the germline V gene are MNHEY and SVGAGI. The CDR3 loop spans 15 amino acids. This chain's CDR3 is CASSLGEKGNYGYTF. In DNA, the CDR3 is TGTGCCAGCAGTTTAGGGGAAAAGGGAAACTATGGCTACACCTTC.

CDR3 in amino acids: CASSIANEKLFF. CDR3 nucleotides: TGTGCCAGCAGCATAGCTAATGAAAAACTGTTTTTT. This chain connects TRBV2 to TRBJ1-4; the D is unclear. Germline V gene data show CDR1 as SNHLY and CDR2 as FYNNEI. The CDR3 is 12 residues long. V shed 6 bases and J shed 3 bases, with 5 bases lying between them.